These 24 T cell receptor beta chains were sequenced from one sample in a study of response to subunit inactivated influenza vaccine. One entry per CDR3 protein results from TCRdb running MiXCR on the RT-PCR reads. The sample consists of under 500,000 distinct CDR3 sequences, about a tenth of them appearing once. The specimen was PBMCs from blood, collected roughly 48 days after vaccination. The receptors come from a man between 50 and 59 years old who received an inactivated influenza vaccine.

The chain links TRBV11-2 to TRBJ1-1; D is uncertain. The CDR3 contains 11 residues. Trimming removed 5 bases at V and 13 bases at J, with 14 bases between. The germline V gene has CDR1 SGHAT and CDR2 FQNNGV. CDR3 in DNA: TGTGCCAGCAGCACGGGGTTAGGTGGTTTCTTT. It codes for CASSTGLGGFF.

This clonotype was seen many times. This chain uses TRBV5-6 with TRBJ2-7; no definite D call. Trimming cost V 4 bases and J 7 bases, with 12 bases left between them. CDR1 is SGHDT and CDR2 is YYEEEE in the germline V gene. The CDR3 is 12 amino acids. CDR3 bases: TGTGCCAGCAGCAAGGGCTACCGAGAGCAGTACTTC. As protein: CASSKGYREQYF. The variable domain in full, with the rest retrieved from reference TRBV5-6 and TRBJ2-7, is DAGVTQSPTHLIKTRGQQVTLRCSPKSGHDTVSWYQQALGQGPQFIFQYYEEEERQRGNFPDRFSGHQFPNYSSELNVNALLLGDSALYLCASSKGYREQYFGPGTRLTVT.

This clonotype was seen just once. The chain uses TRBV7-9 and TRBJ2-7; TRBD2 might be the D (5 bases). The CDR3 runs to 11 residues. Between the trimmed V and J ends, which lost 5 bases and 7 bases, there was a span of 9 bases. Per germline, CDR1 SEHNR and CDR2 FQNEAQ (reference sequence). The chain's CDR3 is CASSVTKEQYF. Written as DNA, the CDR3 is TGTGCCAGCAGCGTGACTAAGGAGCAGTACTTC.

The chain recombines TRBV20-1 with TRBJ2-2; maybe TRBD1 (6 bases). The germline V gene encodes CDR1 DFQATT and CDR2 SNEGSKA (reference sequence). V was pared by 1 base and J by 6 bases, with 15 bases between. CDR3 length equals 15 residues. The CDR3 region has the DNA TGCAGTGCTAGAGTTCGGACAGTTGAGGCCGGGGAGCTGTTTTTT. Protein sequence: CSARVRTVEAGELFF.

This clonotype was counted between two and nine times. The rearrangement uses TRBV5-1 and TRBJ2-2; no firm D call. This CDR3 spans 14 amino acids. The germline gives CDR1 SGHRS, CDR2 YFSETQ. Trimming took 4 bases from V and 0 from J, leaving 7 bases between them. This CDR3 reads CASSPGSNTGELFF. CDR3 sequence (DNA): TGCGCCAGCAGCCCAGGATCGAACACCGGGGAGCTGTTTTTT.

The V gene is TRBV6-2 or TRBV6-3, the J gene TRBJ1-5; D is uncertain. Germline V gene sequence: CDR1 MNHEY, CDR2 SVGEGT. Trimming removed 2 bases at V and 4 bases at J, with 6 bases between. This CDR3 is 13 amino acids long. The CDR3 region is CASSYAGNQPQHF. The CDR3 region has the DNA TGTGCCAGCAGTTACGCCGGGAATCAGCCCCAGCATTTT.

The chain couples TRBV7-8 to TRBJ2-3; D remains unclear. CDR3 length: 16 amino acids. CDR1 and CDR2 (germline): SGHVS, FQNEAQ. V was shortened by 4 bases and J by 5 bases, with 19 bases between the two germline ends. Here the CDR3 reads CASSSSFSRTGDTQYF. CDR3 in DNA: TGTGCCAGCAGCTCCTCCTTCTCACGAACTGGAGATACGCAGTATTTT.

The J gene is TRBJ1-4, the V gene TRBV12-3 or TRBV12-4; D not resolved. Trimming removed 6 bases from V and 8 bases from J, with 10 bases in between. The CDR3 runs 12 residues. The CDR3 DNA is TGTGCCAGCAGGGGGATAGGGGAAAAACTGTTTTTT. This codes for CASRGIGEKLFF.

The CDR3 sequence is CASSLRDRSADTQYF. As DNA, the CDR3 is TGTGCCAGCAGCCTCCGGGACAGGAGTGCAGATACGCAGTATTTT. The genes are TRBV25-1 and TRBJ2-3; 8 nucleotides align to TRBD1. The J segment lost 4 bases and the V segment lost 6 bases, leaving 9 bases of the junction unmatched. This CDR3 region has 15 residues. Germline lookup yields CDR1 MGHDK and CDR2 SYGVNS.

This clonotype was seen just once. A read error may be the cause here, since a much bigger clone is one base away. V usage is TRBV10-3 and J usage is TRBJ2-2, with TRBD2 matching over 7 bases. Trimming at V came to 6 bases and at J to 1 base, leaving 8 bases not matched to a gene. Germline V lookup: CDR1 ENHRY, CDR2 SYGVKD. CDR3 length: 16 amino acids. CDR3 in DNA: TGTGCCATCAGAGGGACTGGCGGGAGGAACACCGGGGAGCTGTTTTTT. Protein: CAIRGTGGRNTGELFF.

This clonotype was counted a few times. The V and J genes are TRBV20-1 and TRBJ2-5, with 9 bases lining up with TRBD1. This CDR3 has 13 amino acids. CDR1 is DFQATT and CDR2 is SNEGSKA in the germline V gene (reference sequence). J was trimmed by 4 bases and V by 6 bases; bases with no gene match: 6. CDR3 protein: CSAPPGQGETQYF. DNA of the CDR3: TGCAGTGCCCCACCGGGACAGGGAGAGACCCAGTACTTC.

This clonotype has a handful of counts. V usage is TRBV6-5 and J usage is TRBJ2-1; 7 bases are a match to TRBD1. V dropped 2 bases and J dropped 9; count of bases not matched to a gene: 7. The CDR3 covers 14 residues. Germline CDR1 is MNHEY and CDR2 is SVGAGI. The CDR3 DNA reads TGTGCCAGCAGTTACCGACAGGGAAGCCCTGAGCAGTTCTTC. Translation: CASSYRQGSPEQFF.

This clonotype appeared a few times. CDR3 DNA: TGCAGTGCTACTCAGGGGGTGGGGTCCTACGAGCAGTACTTC. Amino acids: CSATQGVGSYEQYF. This sequence joins TRBV20-1 and TRBJ2-7; 7 bases map to TRBD1. In germline, CDR1 is DFQATT, CDR2 SNEGSKA (reference sequence). The CDR3 has 14 residues. Trimming took 4 bases from V and 1 from J; bases not matched to a gene: 7.

Many counts were recorded for this clonotype. The chain has TRBV28 and TRBJ1-5; 8 bases align to TRBD1. J lost 5 bases, V lost 5 bases, and 5 bases had no gene match. The CDR3 is 14 residues long. CDR1 is MDHEN and CDR2 is SYDVKM in the germline V gene. CDR3 in amino acids: CASSPQGAYQPQHF. CDR3 DNA sequence: TGTGCCAGCAGTCCCCAGGGGGCTTATCAGCCCCAGCATTTT.

V gene TRBV29-1 combines with J gene TRBJ2-7, with 11 bases aligning to TRBD1. V lost 5 bases, J lost 2 bases, and 5 bases stayed unmatched. This CDR3 comprises 14 residues. In germline, CDR1 is SQVTM, CDR2 ANQGSEA. In nucleotides, the CDR3 is TGCAGCGTTAAAGGGACAGGGGGTCCCTACGAGCAGTACTTC. This codes for CSVKGTGGPYEQYF.

Only a few counts were recorded for this clonotype. This sequence joins TRBV7-2 and TRBJ2-5; TRBD1 is a possible D gene (5 bases). This CDR3 has 14 residues. Germline CDR1 is SGHTA and CDR2 is FQGNSA. The V end lost 5 bases, the J end lost 9 bases, and 19 bases lay between the germline ends. CDR3 sequence reads: CASSRLGLQTAQYF. The CDR3 DNA follows: TGTGCCAGCAGCCGACTTGGGCTTCAGACAGCCCAGTACTTC. Complete variable domain (other parts from reference TRBV7-2 and TRBJ2-5): GAGVSQSPSNKVTEKGKDVELRCDPISGHTALYWYRQSLGQGLEFLIYFQGNSAPDKSGLPSDRFSAERTGGSVSTLTIQRTQQEDSAVYLCASSRLGLQTAQYFGPGTRLLVL.

This clonotype was seen repeatedly, ten times or more. V is TRBV3-1 and J is TRBJ2-7, with TRBD1 identical over 10 bases. The CDR3 has 14 amino acids. V dropped 4 bases and J dropped 3; count of bases not matched to a gene: 3. CDR1 and CDR2 (germline): LGHDT, YNNKEL (reference sequence). Here the CDR3 reads CASSPWTGGYEQYF. The CDR3 nucleotides read TGTGCCAGCAGCCCATGGACAGGGGGCTACGAGCAGTACTTC.

The chain employs TRBV9 and TRBJ2-5; TRBD2 might be the D (6 bases). Germline lookup yields CDR1 SGDLS and CDR2 YYNGEE. The CDR3 is made up of 15 amino acids. The V gene lost 0 bases and the J gene lost 4 bases, with 13 bases spanning the gap. The chain's CDR3 is CASSVAGEARETQYF. CDR3 in DNA: TGTGCCAGCAGCGTAGCTGGGGAGGCACGAGAGACCCAGTACTTC.

This clonotype was found a few times. CDR3 bases: TGTGCCAGCAGTTCTCGATTGAACTTAGCGGGAGGGCCGGTTAATGAGCAGTTCTTC. This gives the protein CASSSRLNLAGGPVNEQFF. The chain recombines TRBV6-5 with TRBJ2-1; TRBD2 matches 11 bases. Germline lookup yields CDR1 MNHEY and CDR2 SVGAGI. The J segment lost 7 bases and the V segment lost 4 bases, leaving 18 bases of the junction unmatched. The CDR3 runs to 19 residues.

The V and J genes are TRBV7-9 and TRBJ2-2; D possibly corresponds to TRBD1 (6 bases). This CDR3 is 16 amino acids long. V lost 11 bases and J 4 bases, leaving 23 bases between the germline ends. Germline CDR1 reads SEHNR; CDR2 reads FQNEAQ (reference sequence). CDR3 region: CASTGTQTWGTGELFF. CDR3 bases: TGTGCCTCAACCGGGACACAAACCTGGGGCACCGGGGAGCTGTTTTTT.

This clonotype has ten or more counts. The J gene is TRBJ2-7, the V gene TRBV7-9; 7 bases map to TRBD2. Germline V gives CDR1 SEHNR, CDR2 FQNEAQ (reference sequence). The CDR3 loop spans 13 amino acids. V lost 4 bases and J lost 2; bases outside the gene matches: 2. This CDR3 reads CASSSGRTYEQYF. DNA of the CDR3: TGTGCCAGCAGCTCCGGGAGGACCTACGAGCAGTACTTC.

This sequence joins TRBV7-3 and TRBJ2-1; D might be TRBD2 (7 bases). There are 17 residues in the CDR3. The germline V gene encodes CDR1 SGHTA and CDR2 FQGTGA. V gave up 0 bases and J gave up 2 bases, with 14 bases separating them. DNA for the CDR3: TGTGCCAGCAGCTTAACGGGGGCGGGACTACCCTACAATGAGCAGTTCTTC. Translating it yields CASSLTGAGLPYNEQFF.

The chain joins TRBV28 to TRBJ2-1; TRBD2 matches 7 bases. Germline V gene sequence: CDR1 MDHEN, CDR2 SYDVKM. The CDR3 has 15 amino acids. The V and J ends lost 7 bases and 7 bases, in that order; junction bases with no gene match: 13. CDR3 residues: CASTSWAGAENEQFF. CDR3 in DNA: TGTGCCAGCACCTCATGGGCGGGAGCAGAGAATGAGCAGTTCTTC. Complete variable domain (other parts from reference TRBV28 and TRBJ2-1): DVKVTQSSRYLVKRTGEKVFLECVQDMDHENMFWYRQDPGLGLRLIYFSYDVKMKEKGDIPEGYSVSREKKERFSLILESASTNQTSMYLCASTSWAGAENEQFFGPGTRLTVL.

This clonotype was counted only a few times. The CDR3 sequence: CASSLGQGGDTGELFF. For the CDR3, the DNA is TGTGCCAGCAGCCTCGGACAGGGCGGTGACACCGGGGAGCTGTTTTTT. The rearrangement joins TRBV12-3 or TRBV12-4 to TRBJ2-2, with 8 positions matching TRBD1. Losses at the gene ends were 6 bases for V and 3 bases for J; bases not matched to a gene: 9. The CDR3 runs 16 residues.